This TCR beta chain originates from a study of blood T cell repertoires in COVID-19. The wider study: Specimens from acute and convalescent COVID-19 originated in the United States, Italy and Spain.

This clone was seen a handful of times. The data were produced by immunoSEQ multiplex PCR, yet TCRdb's version contains in-frame clones alone and is incomplete. Here the sample spans roughly 150,000 clones, more than 80% being singletons. Deletions cut 4 bases from V and 0 bases from J, with 14 bases between. Germline V CDR1 and CDR2: SGHNT, YYREEE (reference sequence). The CDR3 is 15 amino acids. The chain is built from TRBV5-4 and TRBJ2-7; tentative D call: TRBD2 (5 bases). Sequencing used peripheral blood. The TCR comes from an older woman with active COVID-19. Here the CDR3 reads CASSRPGLTSYEQYF. For the CDR3, the DNA is TGTGCCAGCAGCCGGCCCGGACTCACCTCCTACGAGCAGTACTTC.